The 25 T cell receptor beta chains given below trace back to one sample, sequenced in a study of monozygotic twins with inflammatory bowel disease. TCRdb reprocessed the 5' RACE reads, with one entry per CDR3 protein and no DNA. The sample spans about 160,000 distinct CDR3 sequences; the ten largest clones claim approximately 3%. Source material: blood. The source of these receptors is a human donor with ulcerative colitis or Crohn's disease, or a healthy co-twin of an affected twin (not recorded which).

V usage is TRBV7-2 and J usage is TRBJ2-7; the TCRdb D gene call, TRBD2, has no DNA to confirm it. Germline V lookup: CDR1 SGHTA, CDR2 FQGNSA. CDR3 length equals 16 residues. CDR3 sequence: CASSRGLAGGRYEQYF.

V usage is TRBV15 and J usage is TRBJ2-1; there is no DNA to check the TCRdb D call of TRBD2. CDR3 length: 16 residues. The germline CDR1 and CDR2 sequences are LNHNV and YYDKDF (reference sequence). This chain's CDR3 is CATSRGRAPNSNEQFF.

The rearrangement links TRBV20-1 to TRBJ2-3. Germline values: CDR1 DFQATT, CDR2 SNEGSKA (reference sequence). The CDR3 has 14 residues. The CDR3 protein is CSASFYGFTDTQYF.

The rearrangement joins TRBV5-4 to TRBJ2-5; TCRdb outputs TRBD2, but without DNA this stays unchecked. The CDR3 sequence is 15 residues long. The germline CDR1 and CDR2 sequences are SGHNT and YYREEE (reference sequence). CDR3: CASGTRDFRPETQYF.

This chain links TRBV7-2 with TRBJ2-4; TCRdb reports TRBD2, a call that lacks DNA to check it against. The CDR3 loop spans 15 amino acids. The germline V gene has CDR1 SGHTA and CDR2 FQGNSA. The CDR3: CASSLEGTSRHIQYF. Drawing the rest from reference TRBV7-2 and TRBJ2-4, the complete variable domain is GAGVSQSPSNKVTEKGKDVELRCDPISGHTALYWYRQSLGQGLEFLIYFQGNSAPDKSGLPSDRFSAERTGGSVSTLTIQRTQQEDSAVYLCASSLEGTSRHIQYFGAGTRLSVL.

CDR3 in amino acids: CAIRGRDFAEAFF. The V call is TRBV10-3, the J call TRBJ1-1; the TCRdb call, TRBD1, lacks DNA for checking. This CDR3 has 13 residues. Germline values: CDR1 ENHRY, CDR2 SYGVKD.

The genes are TRBV11-2 and TRBJ2-1; TCRdb's D call, TRBD1, is unchecked because there is no DNA. The length of the CDR3 is 11 residues. From germline, CDR1 is SGHAT and CDR2 FQNNGV. This CDR3 is CASSFPPSEFF.

The chain carries TRBV10-3 and TRBJ2-5; the TCRdb D gene call, TRBD2, has no DNA to confirm it. The CDR3 has 16 residues. The germline V gene encodes CDR1 ENHRY and CDR2 SYGVKD. The CDR3: CAISEWGSGSKETQYF.

The rearrangement uses TRBV11-2 and TRBJ2-1; as DNA is missing, the TRBD2 call by TCRdb cannot be tested. The CDR3 loop spans 19 amino acids. The germline gives CDR1 SGHAT, CDR2 FQNNGV. The CDR3 reads CASSLFASGSQRWGNEQFF.

The V call is TRBV6-1, the J call TRBJ1-4; TCRdb outputs TRBD1, but without DNA this stays unchecked. CDR1 is MNHNS and CDR2 is SASEGT in the germline V gene. This CDR3 is built from 14 residues. CDR3 residues: CASRDRSASEKLFF.

This rearrangement joins TRBV18 to TRBJ1-3. Looked up from germline, CDR1 is KGHSH and CDR2 is LQKENI. The length of the CDR3 is 13 residues. CDR3 residues: CASSPEGTNTIYF.

The rearrangement links TRBV19 to TRBJ1-2. The CDR3 has 11 amino acids. Germline-derived CDR1 and CDR2 are LNHDA and SQIVND (reference sequence). CDR3 amino acids: CASRNIYGYTF. Combining the CDR3 with reference TRBV19 and TRBJ1-2 gives the whole variable domain DGGITQSPKYLFRKEGQNVTLSCEQNLNHDAMYWYRQDPGQGLRLIYYSQIVNDFQKGDIAEGYSVSREKKESFPLTVTSAQKNPTAFYLCASRNIYGYTFGSGTRLTVV.

V and J are TRBV3-1 and TRBJ2-2. The CDR3 length is 14 residues. Germline V gene lookup returns CDR1 LGHDT and CDR2 YNNKEL (reference sequence). CDR3 in amino acids: CASSVAPNTGELFF.

This chain links TRBV28 with TRBJ1-6. The germline CDR1 and CDR2 sequences are MDHEN and SYDVKM. This CDR3 spans 14 amino acids. CDR3 amino acids: CASSSSPNNSPLHF.

V and J are TRBV5-1 and TRBJ1-1; TCRdb names TRBD1, which stays unverified in the absence of DNA. This CDR3 contains 13 residues. In germline, CDR1 is SGHRS, CDR2 YFSETQ. The CDR3: CASRVGGNTEAFF.

The chain uses TRBV12-1 and TRBJ2-7; TCRdb gives TRBD1 as the D gene, but with no DNA this cannot be confirmed. TRBV12-1 is labeled a pseudogene. This CDR3 region has 16 residues. CDR3 sequence: CASSTLLTGKRNEQYF.

This rearrangement joins TRBV7-2 to TRBJ2-1; TCRdb's assignment of TRBD1 cannot be checked, as there is no DNA. Germline CDR1 is SGHTA and CDR2 is FQGNSA. The CDR3 has 16 amino acids. CDR3: CASSVKPGGSVDEQFF.

V is TRBV20-1 and J is TRBJ2-2; TCRdb designates TRBD2, a call that cannot be tested without DNA. Per the germline V gene, CDR1 is DFQATT and CDR2 is SNEGSKA (reference sequence). This CDR3 is built from 16 residues. The CDR3 loop reads CSARDRLAGASGELFF.

The chain links TRBV11-1 to TRBJ1-2; TCRdb designates TRBD1, a call that cannot be tested without DNA. The CDR3 has 14 residues. Germline-derived CDR1 and CDR2 are SGHAT and FQDESV (reference sequence). The chain's CDR3 is CASSVDRVSDGYTF.

The genes are TRBV6-5 and TRBJ2-1; TCRdb returns TRBD2, unconfirmable since there is no DNA. The CDR3 has 17 residues. Germline values: CDR1 MNHEY, CDR2 SVGAGI. CDR3 region: CASSYSKGTSGRNEQFF.

The genes are TRBV5-1 and TRBJ2-7; TCRdb names TRBD1, which stays unverified in the absence of DNA. CDR1 and CDR2 (germline): SGHRS, YFSETQ. The CDR3 runs to 14 residues. The CDR3 region is CASSLVGGAHEQYF.

This sequence joins TRBV7-3 and TRBJ2-3; TCRdb's D call of TRBD2 is untestable without DNA. CDR3 size: 17 residues. CDR1 and CDR2 (germline): SGHTA, FQGTGA. Here the CDR3 reads CASSDTRTSGFTDTQYF.

This sequence joins TRBV12-3 or TRBV12-4 and TRBJ2-7; the TCRdb D gene call, TRBD1, has no DNA to confirm it. CDR3 length equals 16 residues. CDR3 in amino acids: CASSPTLAGRWYEQYF.

The genes are TRBV27 and TRBJ1-3; TCRdb selects TRBD1, and the lack of DNA leaves this call unchecked. The germline CDR1 and CDR2 sequences are MNHEY and SMNVEV (reference sequence). This CDR3 region has 16 residues. The CDR3 protein is CASSSIQGNGGNTIYF.

V gene TRBV6-1 combines with J gene TRBJ1-5; TCRdb's D gene call, TRBD1, goes unchecked for lack of DNA. Germline CDR1 MNHNS, CDR2 SASEGT. The CDR3 loop spans 14 amino acids. The CDR3 loop is CASRADRGNQPQHF.